The clone carrying this T cell receptor (beta chain) showed up just a few times. Its antigen is unidentified. The data belong to a study of T cells in Graves' hyperthyroidism and ophthalmopathy. Broader study findings: Prediction of ophthalmopathy progression came a median approximately 7 months pre-onset.

RNA transcripts served as the template for amplifying TCR beta CDR3 regions. TCR CDR3 regions were first amplified by RT-PCR with HTBI primers. MiXCR was run by TCRdb on the multiplex PCR reads, yielding one entry per CDR3 protein. Seen here are some 770,000 distinct CDR3 sequences, 15% to 20% observed once, and the top ten hold over 7.5%. The sample was blood. This clonotype was sampled from a man between 18 and 29 years old with Graves' hyperthyroidism.

The CDR3: CSASHASGSDEQFF. The CDR3, as DNA: TGCAGTGCTAGTCACGCTAGCGGGAGTGATGAGCAGTTCTTC. The chain joins TRBV20-1 to TRBJ2-1, with 10 bases matching TRBD2. V gave up 3 bases and J gave up 8 bases; unmatched junction bases: 7. The CDR3 extends over 14 amino acids. Germline V CDR1 and CDR2: DFQATT, SNEGSKA (reference sequence).